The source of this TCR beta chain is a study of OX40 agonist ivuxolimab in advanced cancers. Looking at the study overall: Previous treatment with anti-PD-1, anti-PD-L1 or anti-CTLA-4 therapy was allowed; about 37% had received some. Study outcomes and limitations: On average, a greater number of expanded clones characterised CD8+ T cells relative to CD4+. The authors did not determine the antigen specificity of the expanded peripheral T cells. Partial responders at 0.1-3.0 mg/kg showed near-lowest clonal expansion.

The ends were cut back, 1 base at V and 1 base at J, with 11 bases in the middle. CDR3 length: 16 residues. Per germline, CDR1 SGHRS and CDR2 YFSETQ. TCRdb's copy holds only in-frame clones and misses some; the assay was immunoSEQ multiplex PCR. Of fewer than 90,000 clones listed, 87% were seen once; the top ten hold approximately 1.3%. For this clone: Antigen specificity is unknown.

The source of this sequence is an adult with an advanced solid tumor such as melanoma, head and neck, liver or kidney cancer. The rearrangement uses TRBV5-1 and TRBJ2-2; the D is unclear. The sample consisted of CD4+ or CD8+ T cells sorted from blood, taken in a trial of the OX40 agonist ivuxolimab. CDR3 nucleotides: TGCGCCAGCAGCTTGAGAGGATTTCTGAACACCGGGGAGCTGTTTTTT. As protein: CASSLRGFLNTGELFF.